This T cell receptor beta chain is from a study of identifying expanded T cells in peripheral blood. Study conclusions and caveats: About 1.2 clones differed between technical replicates, versus about 15 and 19 over time.

As to this clone: The antigen is undetermined.

During the collection period, no donor immune events like infections were recorded. The assay was immunoSEQ multiplex PCR, and TCRdb's table has in-frame clones only and misses some. The sample yields tens of thousands of clones, approximately 83% seen once. The sample taken for sequencing was blood. The receptor was isolated from a person between 18 and 75 years old in good health.

The CDR3 DNA sequence: TGTGCCAGCAGCTATTACTCAGATACGCAGTATTTT. Residues: CASSYYSDTQYF. The chain is built from TRBV7-9 and TRBJ2-3, with D hard to call. CDR1 is SEHNR and CDR2 is FQNEAQ in the germline V gene (reference sequence). The CDR3 contains 12 residues. V was pared by 4 bases and J by 4 bases, with 6 bases between.